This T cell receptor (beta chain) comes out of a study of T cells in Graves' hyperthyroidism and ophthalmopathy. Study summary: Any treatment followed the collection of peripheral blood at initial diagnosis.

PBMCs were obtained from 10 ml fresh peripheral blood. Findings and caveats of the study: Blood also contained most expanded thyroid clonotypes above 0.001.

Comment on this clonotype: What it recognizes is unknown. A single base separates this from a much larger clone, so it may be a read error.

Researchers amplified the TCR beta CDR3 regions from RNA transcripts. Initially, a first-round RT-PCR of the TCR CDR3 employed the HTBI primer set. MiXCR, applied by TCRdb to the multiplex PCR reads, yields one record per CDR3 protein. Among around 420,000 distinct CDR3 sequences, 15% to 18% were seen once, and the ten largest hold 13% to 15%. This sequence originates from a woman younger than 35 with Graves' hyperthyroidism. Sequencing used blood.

The CDR3 region has the DNA TGTGCCAGCTCACCGGGTCTCCTTGAAGCTTTCTTT. Protein sequence: CASSPGLLEAFF. The chain carries TRBV18 and TRBJ1-1, with D hard to call. V was pared by 3 bases and J by 7 bases, with 9 bases between. This CDR3 contains 12 residues. From germline, CDR1 is KGHSH and CDR2 LQKENI.